Presented here are 17 T cell receptor beta chains from one specimen sequenced in a study of shared clonotypes between healthy human individuals (dated by TCRdb to 2019 to 2021). Library prep was done by the immunoSEQ multiplex PCR assay. TCRdb carries this immuneACCESS record with in-frame sequences only. Its versions omit some clonotypes, under half of them owing to an unresolved V gene in the studies checked, with the rest unexplained. The sample profile shows 950,000 to 1,100,000 clones; around 78% of them were found once. The ten biggest clones cover roughly 0.61% of the sample. The source material was memory CD4+ T cells from PBMCs. The sample's cell subset or site, from its label and the paper: CD45RA-negative fraction. These TCRs come from a young man in good health. Some clones in this sample may be carry-over from other donors' samples.

The J gene is TRBJ1-2, the V gene TRBV6-1; 10 bases agree with TRBD1. Germline V gene lookup returns CDR1 MNHNS and CDR2 SASEGT. Trimming took 3 bases from V and 7 from J; bases not matched to a gene: 8. This CDR3 is built from 15 residues. CDR3 sequence reads: CASSDYRTGGFGYTF. The CDR3 nucleotides are TGTGCCAGCAGTGATTATCGGACAGGGGGGTTTGGCTACACCTTC.

V gene TRBV7-2 combines with J gene TRBJ1-2; 7 nucleotides agree with TRBD1. Germline values: CDR1 SGHTA, CDR2 FQGNSA. CDR3 length: 14 residues. Trimming at V came to 4 bases and at J to 2 bases, leaving 4 bases not matched to a gene. CDR3 DNA sequence: TGTGCCAGCAGCTCGTCCAGGGGGAACTATGGCTACACCTTC. Translation gives CASSSSRGNYGYTF.

This sequence joins TRBV10-3 and TRBJ2-7; TRBD1 matches 10 bases. J was trimmed by 0 bases and V by 7 bases; bases with no gene match: 12. Germline V gene lookup returns CDR1 ENHRY and CDR2 SYGVKD. The CDR3 loop spans 17 amino acids. Here the CDR3 DNA reads TGTGCCATCAAACCGGGACAGGGGTTTGAAGCCTCCTACGAGCAGTACTTC. It yields the protein CAIKPGQGFEASYEQYF.

This clone has only one observation. This chain connects TRBV6-1 to TRBJ1-2; the D is unclear. V shed 5 bases and J shed 5 bases, with 9 bases lying between them. The CDR3 loop spans 12 amino acids. Germline V gene data show CDR1 as MNHNS and CDR2 as SASEGT. The CDR3 here is CASSREGYGYTF. In DNA form, the CDR3 reads TGTGCCAGCAGTCGGGAGGGATATGGCTACACCTTC.

The chain couples TRBV18 to TRBJ2-5; weak D call: TRBD1 (6 bases). Looked up from germline, CDR1 is KGHSH and CDR2 is LQKENI. This CDR3 comprises 16 residues. With 3 bases removed from V and 1 base from J, the gap between germline ends came to 15 bases. DNA of the CDR3: TGTGCCAGCTCACCTGCAGGGGCAGGGGCCCAAGAGACCCAGTACTTC. Its translation: CASSPAGAGAQETQYF.

This clone occurred a few times. This rearrangement joins TRBV18 to TRBJ1-2; D not resolved. The CDR3 totals 14 residues. Germline V gene sequence: CDR1 KGHSH, CDR2 LQKENI. V was pared by 5 bases and J by 4 bases, with 14 bases between. In DNA form, the CDR3 reads TGTGCCAGCTCAAGACAAAAAGAAGGCTATGGCTACACCTTC. Amino acid sequence: CASSRQKEGYGYTF.

The rearrangement links TRBV5-1 to TRBJ2-7; TRBD1 aligns across 8 bases. The germline CDR1 and CDR2 sequences are SGHRS and YFSETQ. The trim removed 4 bases at V and 4 bases at J, leaving 16 bases unmatched. This CDR3 contains 17 residues. The CDR3 is CASSPANRDRSQYEQYF. In DNA form, the CDR3 reads TGCGCCAGCAGCCCAGCAAACCGGGACAGGTCCCAATACGAGCAGTACTTC.

This clone was detected once. V gene TRBV2 combines with J gene TRBJ1-4, with TRBD1 as a possible D gene (6 bases). This CDR3 has 15 residues. V gave up 5 bases and J gave up 2 bases, with 12 bases separating them. CDR1 and CDR2 from the germline V gene are SNHLY and FYNNEI. The DNA for the CDR3 is TGTGCCAGCAGTCCTACAGGGTATACTAATGAAAAACTGTTTTTT. This translates into CASSPTGYTNEKLFF.

The CDR3 spells CASSSPLQGGTEAFF. CDR3 DNA sequence: TGTGCCAGCAGCTCCCCTCTACAGGGGGGAACTGAAGCTTTCTTT. The genes are TRBV5-6 and TRBJ1-1, with 8 positions matching TRBD1. This CDR3 is built from 15 residues. The germline gives CDR1 SGHDT, CDR2 YYEEEE. V shed 3 bases and J 5 bases; nucleotides not matched to a gene: 9.

J is TRBJ2-3 and V is TRBV5-1, with 10 bases lining up with TRBD2. Germline CDR1 is SGHRS and CDR2 is YFSETQ. The CDR3 is made up of 15 amino acids. Trimming at V came to 4 bases and at J to 4 bases, leaving 6 bases not matched to a gene. CDR3 loop: CASSDKREGADTQYF. CDR3 in DNA: TGCGCCAGCAGCGACAAGCGGGAGGGTGCAGATACGCAGTATTTT.

The V and J genes are TRBV2 and TRBJ1-5; TRBD1 might be the D (5 bases). CDR1 SNHLY and CDR2 FYNNEI come from the germline V gene. The V gene lost 6 bases and the J gene lost 4 bases, with 10 bases spanning the gap. CDR3 length: 13 amino acids. In DNA form, the CDR3 reads TGTGCCAGCAGACCTGACAGAAATCAGCCCCAGCATTTT. It codes for CASRPDRNQPQHF.

The chain uses TRBV5-1 and TRBJ2-7; 11 bases fit TRBD1. V dropped 3 bases and J dropped 2; count of bases not matched to a gene: 7. This CDR3 has 16 amino acids. Germline V lookup: CDR1 SGHRS, CDR2 YFSETQ. The CDR3 coding sequence is TGCGCCAGCAGCTCCGGGACAGGGGGATTGGCCTACGAGCAGTACTTC. Translated: CASSSGTGGLAYEQYF.

The V gene is TRBV6-5, the J gene TRBJ2-5, with 9 bases that match TRBD2. The ends lost 0 bases at V and 8 bases at J; junction bases unmatched: 4. CDR3 length: 14 amino acids. Germline assignment: CDR1 MNHEY and CDR2 SVGAGI. The CDR3 loop is CASSYSRGGGTQYF. CDR3 sequence (DNA): TGTGCCAGCAGTTACTCGCGGGGGGGAGGCACCCAGTACTTC.

This clone was detected many times. The chain recombines TRBV2 with TRBJ2-5, with TRBD2 matching 7 bases. CDR1 is SNHLY, CDR2 FYNNEI, per germline. V dropped 8 bases and J dropped 2; count of bases not matched to a gene: 8. The length of the CDR3 is 14 residues. Written as DNA, the CDR3 is TGTGCCAGCGGCCTCTCTAGCGGACAAGAGACCCAGTACTTC. Encoded protein: CASGLSSGQETQYF.

The chain couples TRBV15 to TRBJ1-2; D is perhaps TRBD1 (6 bases). Germline V lookup: CDR1 LNHNV, CDR2 YYDKDF (reference sequence). This CDR3 is 15 amino acids long. Trimming left V 1 base short and J 3 bases short, with 12 bases between. The CDR3 coding sequence is TGTGCCACCAGCAGAGGCGGACAGAGAGACTATGGCTACACCTTC. This translates into CATSRGGQRDYGYTF. The entire variable domain, with the rest obtained from reference TRBV15 and TRBJ1-2, is as follows: DAMVIQNPRYQVTQFGKPVTLSCSQTLNHNVMYWYQQKSSQAPKLLFHYYDKDFNNEADTPDNFQSRRPNTSFCFLDIRSPGLGDTAMYLCATSRGGQRDYGYTFGSGTRLTVV.

The chain carries TRBV10-3 and TRBJ1-3, with 9 bases matching TRBD1. After removal of 0 bases from V and 4 bases from J, the junction contained 13 bases not matched to a gene. Germline V gene lookup returns CDR1 ENHRY and CDR2 SYGVKD. The CDR3 is made up of 19 amino acids. For the CDR3, the DNA is TGTGCCATCAGTGAGTCCGGGACAGGGATGACTTACGGGGGAAACACCATATATTTT. As protein: CAISESGTGMTYGGNTIYF.

In the case of this clone: Sequence at one end of the junction differs from germline and may be a read error. The sample has other DNA sequences that encode this CDR3 too. CDR3 sequence (DNA): TGTGCCAGCAGTGATACGGCCCCTAACCAGGAGACCCAGTACTTC. Translated, it gives CASSDTAPNQETQYF. This sequence joins TRBV25-1 and TRBJ2-5; D uncertain. Germline CDR1 reads MGHDK; CDR2 reads SYGVNS. This CDR3 is 15 amino acids long. Full variable domain (outside the CDR3, taken from reference TRBV25-1 and TRBJ2-5): EADIYQTPRYLVIGTGKKITLECSQTMGHDKMYWYQQDPGMELHLIHYSYGVNSTEKGDLSSESTVSRIRTEHFPLTLESARPSHTSQYLCASSDTAPNQETQYFGPGTRLLVL.